This T cell receptor beta chain came from a study of shared clonotypes between healthy human individuals (dated by TCRdb to 2020 to 2021). About the study as a whole: The cohort included three men and a couple of women between 18 and 49 years of age. For each donor, CD4 naive and CD4 memory were each run on three plates, CD8 naive on two plates, and CD8 memory on one plate. Blood TCR repertoires of several healthy adults were deeply sequenced to estimate repertoire size and the extent of clonotype sharing between individuals. Different laboratories and diverse techniques were used to prepare libraries and sequence TCR repertoires, to increase sequencing depth and limit assay-specific biases. Between about 0.85 and 9.5 billion PBMCs per donor were obtained by leukapheresis. The paper's findings and limits, for the study overall: Higher generation probabilities were observed for clonotypes shared by all four sorted-subset donors than for non-shared clonotypes. Because the study included a small number of donors, the genetic and exposure-history diversity represented was limited. Sharing across four donors was observed for around 5% of naive CD4, 3.5% of naive CD8, 2.3% of memory CD4, and about 0.38% of memory CD8 clonotypes. Incomplete sequencing was indicated by rarefaction of sorted-subset datasets, despite the large sequencing depth. Sampling was limited to blood, and TCR repertoires in tissue likely differ from TCR repertoires in blood. Naive subsets generally had larger estimated clonotype richness than memory subsets did. Based on pairwise subsampling, the degree of clonotype sharing among donors was expected to be affected by sequencing depth.

Note on this clone: There is no known antigen for this receptor. No base quality values were provided; no much bigger clone lies one nucleotide off.

The donors were healthy, HIV-negative adults with no recently reported acute infections or vaccinations. Every donor was a Caucasian adult residing in Nashville, Tennessee, USA. CD4+ T cells were enriched by magnetic negative selection, after which naive cells were positively selected on CD45RA and the negative fraction was taken as the memory subset. After blood collection by leukapheresis, PBMCs were isolated using Ficoll-Histopaque density gradient centrifugation and then cryopreserved in the vapor phase of liquid nitrogen. Analytical flow cytometry was used to check the purity and quantity of every magnetically sorted T cell population. Genomic DNA was isolated from each sorted fraction and quantified by UV absorbance on a Nanodrop 2000c. The germline V gene provides CDR1 LGHNA and CDR2 YNFKEQ. V is reduced by 0 bases and J by 2 bases, leaving a spacing of 8 bases between them. Its CDR3 holds 15 amino acids, cysteine through phenylalanine. Only the CDR3 portion is preserved as DNA: 45 bases, with reading frame beginning at the first base.

Using the deep immunoSEQ assay, TCR CDR3 regions were amplified from genomic DNA by multiplex PCR. Extracted genomic DNA from each cell subset was distributed evenly across all wells of several immunoSEQ 96-well plates, and each plate was treated as a replicate. For sorted subsets, around 0.2 ug of genomic DNA, equivalent to 25,000 to 35,000 T cell genomes, went into each replicate PCR. Purified libraries were quantified with a Qubit 3.0 fluorometer, sized on a Bioanalyzer 2100, and re-quantified with the KAPA Library Quantification kit. Each immunoSEQ 96-well plate was sequenced on its own single-read 150-cycle Illumina NextSeq 550 flow cell. From the authors' description of their analysis: The immunoSEQ output contained only junctional sequences without quality scores, so filtering could not match that applied to full-length reads. To assign V/J genes and CDR3, sequences were annotated against IMGT germline references using PyIR, a Python wrapper for IgBLAST v1.9. Any read was removed if the V/J assignment was weak (E-value above 1e-6), the CDR3 was missing, or the read contained stop codons, out-of-frame junctions, or ambiguous translated residues. V3J clonotypes were defined by identical inferred V gene, J gene, and CDR3 amino acid sequence. Percentage overlap between repertoires was calculated by dividing the number of shared unique clonotypes by the size of the smaller repertoire. RTK rarefaction, the Chao1 estimator, and Recon v2.1 estimates of unobserved clonotypes were used to assess repertoire richness. OLGA was used to compute generation probabilities for all TCRbeta clonotypes that the gDNA method yielded from a few donors. Drawn from immuneACCESS, this table holds only the in-frame rearrangements with V and J called that TCRdb kept. Clones are partly lost; checked studies trace under half to an unresolved V gene and leave the rest unexplained. V and J calls and clone size are those listed in that table; D and trimming were worked out from the DNA. The sample yields around 2.5 million clones; approximately 94% were counted once. The ten largest clones take up 0.36% of the sample.

The V and J genes are TRBV4-2 and TRBJ2-1, and the D gene may be TRBD1, 5 bases matching. What was sequenced was naive CD4+ T cells from PBMCs. The cell subset or site label on this specimen signifies: CD45RA+ positively selected. The TCR originated in a young man in good health. Some clones in this sample may be carry-over from other donors' samples. CDR3 sequence: CASSQETETYNEQFF. The sequenced DNA: TGTGCCAGCAGCCAAGAGACAGAGACCTACAATGAGCAGTTCTTC.